The rows below give T cell receptor beta chains drawn from one sample of a study of CD8 T cells in ankylosing spondylitis. TCRdb re-derived calls from the 5' RACE reads in MiXCR, one entry per CDR3 protein. Here the sample spans about 150,000 distinct CDR3 sequences, more than 40% being singletons. Material: synovial fluid, either unsorted or a sorted T cell fraction (not recorded which). Receptor source: a male donor with ankylosing spondylitis. Each CDR3 is given with its conserved first and last residue. The D gene is left open where the match is weak. Expanded clones are given a class, and other clones once, few, many or no size at all.

-	-	TRBV20-1	TRBJ2-7	TGCAGTGCTACGCGGAGCCCGACGCGCGACGAGCAGTACTTC	CSATRSPTRDEQYF
-	-	TRBV13	TRBJ1-1	TGTGCCAGCAGCAATCCGGCGGACACCCCTCGCGGATTGAACACTGAAGCTTTCTTT	CASSNPADTPRGLNTEAFF
-	TRBD1	TRBV6-1	TRBJ2-7	TGTGCCAGCAGTGAAAGGACAGGGGAAGGGGACGAGCAGTACTTC	CASSERTGEGDEQYF
-	TRBD1	TRBV28	TRBJ2-5	TGTGCCAGCAGTTACAACCCAGACAGGGTACAAGAGACCCAGTACTTC	CASSYNPDRVQETQYF
-	-	TRBV12-3/TRBV12-4	TRBJ1-2	TGTGCCAGCAGACGAACCTTAAAAACCCACTATGGCTACACCTTC	CASRRTLKTHYGYTF
-	-	TRBV27	TRBJ1-1	TGTGCCAGCAGTCTAGGGCCTCGAGCTTTCTTT	CASSLGPRAFF
-	-	TRBV15	TRBJ1-3	TGTGCCACCAGCAGATACTCTGGAAACACCATATATTTT	CATSRYSGNTIYF
few	TRBD2	TRBV7-3	TRBJ2-1	TGTGCCAGCAGCTCTCCCGGGACTAGCGGCTCCTACAATGAGCAGTTCTTC	CASSSPGTSGSYNEQFF
few	-	TRBV27	TRBJ1-2	TGTGCCAGCAGTTTTGGGGGGGGGGCAGCTGGCTACACCTTC	CASSFGGGAAGYTF
-	TRBD2	TRBV10-1	TRBJ2-7	TGCGCCAGCAGTGAGGTGTTAGGGACTAACGAGCAGTACTTC	CASSEVLGTNEQYF
-	-	TRBV12-3/TRBV12-4	TRBJ2-3	TGTGCCAGCAGGGCGCCTAGCCGAAACACAGATACGCAGTATTTT	CASRAPSRNTDTQYF
-	-	TRBV5-1	TRBJ2-1	TGCGCCAGCAGCTTGTGGGGGGAAGACAGCCGAGCCTTATACAATGAGCAGTTCTTC	CASSLWGEDSRALYNEQFF
few	TRBD1	TRBV27	TRBJ2-7	TGTGCCAGCAGTCTTGGATATAGACAGGGGTTCTACGACGAGCAGTACTTC	CASSLGYRQGFYDEQYF
-	-	TRBV12-3/TRBV12-4	TRBJ2-1	TGTGCCAGCAGTTTCGGGGGAAGGTACAATGAGCAGTTCTTC	CASSFGGRYNEQFF
-	-	TRBV4-3	TRBJ2-5	TGCGCCAGCCAAAGGGTCATAGGGGTCCCCCAAGAGACCCAGTACTTC	CASQRVIGVPQETQYF